This is a list of T cell receptor beta chains from one sample in a study of human T cells and chemical hapten exposure. MiXCR was run by TCRdb on the RACE reads, yielding one entry per CDR3 protein. The table includes about 41,000 distinct CDR3 sequences, less than 4.5% detected once. Sequencing was carried out using whole blood. The receptors here all came from a human donor in good health. Some clones in this sample may be carry-over from other donors' samples. Each CDR3 is given with its conserved first and last residue. Fields, in order: clone size, D gene, J gene, V gene, CDR3 DNA, CDR3 protein. D genes are given only for firm matches. Clone size is stated in some rows and not others, as once, few, many or a class when expanded.

many - TRBJ2-5 TRBV6-2/TRBV6-3 TGTGCCAGCACAAAACGGACAGGAGGGGAGACCCAGTACTTC CASTKRTGGETQYF
- TRBD2 TRBJ2-7 TRBV4-1 TGCGCCAGCAGCCAAGCGCGGGCTAGCGGCTCCTACGAGCAGTACTTC CASSQARASGSYEQYF
few - TRBJ2-5 TRBV9 TGTGCCATCCCGGGCCCCACTGAGACCCAGTACTTC CAIPGPTETQYF
many - TRBJ1-5 TRBV4-2 TGTGCCAGCAGGGTAGAGCCTTATAGCAATCAGCCCCAGCATTTT CASRVEPYSNQPQHF
few - TRBJ2-3 TRBV6-5 TGTGCCAGCAGTTACTCGGGGCAGGCCACAGATACGCAGTATTTT CASSYSGQATDTQYF
many - TRBJ1-2 TRBV9 TGTGCCAGCAGCCAAGACAGTTATGGCTACACCTTC CASSQDSYGYTF
- - TRBJ2-7 TRBV28 TGTGCCAGCAGTCGGACAGTCTACGAGCAGTACTTC CASSRTVYEQYF
- - TRBJ2-5 TRBV20-1 TGCAGTTCCCCTCTCGGGGGCAAGACCCAGTACTTC CSSPLGGKTQYF
- - TRBJ2-2 TRBV5-4 TGTGCCAGCAGCCCCGGGACACTGAACACCGGGGAGCTGTTTTTT CASSPGTLNTGELFF
few TRBD2 TRBJ2-4 TRBV12-3/TRBV12-4 TGTGCCAGCAGTTTAGACCCAGGTCGCCAGGCCGGGGGGAAAAACATTCAGTACTTC CASSLDPGRQAGGKNIQYF
many - TRBJ1-3 TRBV29-1 TGCAGCGTCCAGACAGTCTCTGGAAACACCATATATTTT CSVQTVSGNTIYF
many - TRBJ1-2 TRBV10-3 TGTGCCATCAGTGAGACACCAACCTATGGCTACACCTTC CAISETPTYGYTF
- - TRBJ1-5 TRBV6-5 TGTGCCAGCAGTCCGCTGGTGGTTGGAGGGCCCCAGCATTTT CASSPLVVGGPQHF
few - TRBJ2-7 TRBV25-1 TGTGCCAGCAGTGAATGGGGGGAGCAGTACTTC CASSEWGEQYF
many - TRBJ1-5 TRBV28 TGTGCCAGCAACAGTGGGGTCCTCAATCAGCCCCAGCATTTT CASNSGVLNQPQHF
many - TRBJ2-7 TRBV12-3/TRBV12-4 TGTGCCAGCAGTTTAGAGTGGCAGGGGTTCGTCGAGCAGTACTTC CASSLEWQGFVEQYF
many - TRBJ2-2 TRBV20-1 TGCAGTGCTAGGGGGGGACAGTCGAACACCGGGGAGCTGTTTTTT CSARGGQSNTGELFF
many TRBD2 TRBJ2-3 TRBV7-9 TGTGCCAGCAGCTCTCGTGGCGGGAGGCACGCAGATACGCAGTATTTT CASSSRGGRHADTQYF
few - TRBJ1-4 TRBV12-3/TRBV12-4 TGTGCCAGCAGTTCACGGGACGGGAAAACTAATGAAAAACTGTTTTTT CASSSRDGKTNEKLFF
few - TRBJ2-2 TRBV19 TGTGCCAGTAGTAGGGCAGGGACCACCGGGGAGCTGTTTTTT CASSRAGTTGELFF
many - TRBJ2-2 TRBV7-3 TGTGCCAGCAGCTTAACGGGCAGCACCGGGGAGCTGTTTTTT CASSLTGSTGELFF
many - TRBJ2-5 TRBV30 TGTGCCTGGAGCAACCTAGAGACCCAGTACTTC CAWSNLETQYF
- - TRBJ1-4 TRBV12-3/TRBV12-4 TGTGCCAGCCTAAGACGTGGGGGGCCTGCAACTAATGAAAAACTGTTTTTT CASLRRGGPATNEKLFF
many - TRBJ2-3 TRBV18 TGTGCCAGCTCACCACCGGGCCTTACTGAGCCAGATACGCAGTATTTT CASSPPGLTEPDTQYF
many - TRBJ1-1 TRBV14 TGTGCCAGCAGCCCGGGGATGGGGGGAAACACTGAAGCTTTCTTT CASSPGMGGNTEAFF
few - TRBJ2-7 TRBV5-1 TGCGCCAGCAGTACGGACTTCTTCGAGCAGTACTTC CASSTDFFEQYF
- TRBD1 TRBJ1-5 TRBV6-5 TGTGCCAGCAGAAGGGACAGGGGAAGGGATCAGCCCCAGCATTTT CASRRDRGRDQPQHF
many - TRBJ2-3 TRBV29-1 TGCAGCGTTGACGGCGTTGTTGGGACAGATACGCAGTATTTT CSVDGVVGTDTQYF
- - TRBJ1-1 TRBV2 TGTGCCAGCAGTGAGGTGCTGGGCTCCGCTGAAGCTTTCTTT CASSEVLGSAEAFF
many - TRBJ1-5 TRBV29-1 TGCAGCGTTTCGTCAGGGGTGTTCAATCAGCCCCAGCATTTT CSVSSGVFNQPQHF
many TRBD2 TRBJ2-1 TRBV18 TGTGCCAGCTCACCCGGGACTAGCGGGATCTACAATGAGCAGTTCTTC CASSPGTSGIYNEQFF
few - TRBJ2-1 TRBV29-1 TGCAGCGGCGTAGGAGGAGTCTTCAATGAGCAGTTCTTC CSGVGGVFNEQFF
many - TRBJ2-1 TRBV6-5 TGTGCCAGCAGTTACTCGGGGCGCTCCTACAATGAGCAGTTCTTC CASSYSGRSYNEQFF
many - TRBJ1-1 TRBV29-1 TGCAGCGCCCAGGAAGGTGGGGGGTTGAACACTGAAGCTTTCTTT CSAQEGGGLNTEAFF
many - TRBJ1-1 TRBV29-1 TGCAGCGTTGAGGAGGGCGCGGGCACTGAAGCTTTCTTT CSVEEGAGTEAFF
many TRBD2 TRBJ2-7 TRBV10-3 TGTGCCATCAGTGAAGTGACGTCGGCGGGAGGGCCCCCCTACGAGCAGTACTTC CAISEVTSAGGPPYEQYF
- - TRBJ1-1 TRBV28 TGTGCCAGCATCCTCGATATTGGATTCACTGAAGCTTTCTTT CASILDIGFTEAFF
many - TRBJ2-6 TRBV6-5 TGTGCCAGCAGGCCACAGGGAGGGTCTGGGGCCAACGTCCTGACTTTC CASRPQGGSGANVLTF
- TRBD2 TRBJ2-3 TRBV19 TGTGCCGTGACTAGCGGGAGTGCAGATACGCAGTATTTT CAVTSGSADTQYF
few - TRBJ1-5 TRBV5-1 TGCGCCAGCAGCTGGTCCACTAGAGAGCAGCCCCAGCATTTT CASSWSTREQPQHF
- - TRBJ2-2 TRBV7-9 TGTGCCAGCAGCTCCTGGGTAGGCGGGGAGCTGTTTTTT CASSSWVGGELFF
- TRBD2 TRBJ2-2 TRBV3-1 TGTGCCAGCAGCCAAGATGTTAGGACTAGCGGGAGAGGGGAGCTGTTTTTT CASSQDVRTSGRGELFF
- - TRBJ2-1 TRBV5-1 TGCGCCAGCAGCTTGGGTCCCCCCGGCAAAATGAAGCAGTTCTTC CASSLGPPGKMKQFF